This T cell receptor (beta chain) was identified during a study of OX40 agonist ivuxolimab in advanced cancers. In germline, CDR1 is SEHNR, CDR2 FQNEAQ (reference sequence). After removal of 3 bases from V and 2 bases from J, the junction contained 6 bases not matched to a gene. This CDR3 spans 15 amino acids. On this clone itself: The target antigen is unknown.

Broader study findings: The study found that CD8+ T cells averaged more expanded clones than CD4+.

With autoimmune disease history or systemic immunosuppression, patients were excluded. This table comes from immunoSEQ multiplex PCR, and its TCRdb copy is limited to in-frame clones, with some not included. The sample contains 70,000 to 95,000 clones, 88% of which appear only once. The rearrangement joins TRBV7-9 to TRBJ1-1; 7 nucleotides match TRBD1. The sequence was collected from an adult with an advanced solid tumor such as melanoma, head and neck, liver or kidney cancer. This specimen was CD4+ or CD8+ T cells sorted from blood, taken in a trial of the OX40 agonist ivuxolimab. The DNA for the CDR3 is TGTGCCAGCAGCTTGGAGGGGACAGACAACACTGAAGCTTTCTTT. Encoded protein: CASSLEGTDNTEAFF. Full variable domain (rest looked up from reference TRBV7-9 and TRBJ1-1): DTGVSQNPRHKITKRGQNVTFRCDPISEHNRLYWYRQTLGQGPEFLTYFQNEAQLEKSRLLSDRFSAERPKGSFSTLEIQRTEQGDSAMYLCASSLEGTDNTEAFFGQGTRLTVV.